This T cell receptor beta chain stems from a study of cytomegalovirus exposure and HLA in healthy donors. Primers included in the PCR were 60 Vbeta and 13 Jbeta primers. Data came from immunoSEQ multiplex PCR; TCRdb stores just in-frame clones and leaves some out. The repertoire holds over 85,000 clones, with 60% to 80% as singletons. Germline CDR1 and CDR2: MDHEN and SYDVKM. This CDR3 comprises 14 residues. V dropped 5 bases and J dropped 4; count of bases not matched to a gene: 7. The chain uses TRBV28 and TRBJ1-1; 7 bases match TRBD1. This clonotype was obtained from a man in his forties in good health and CMV-seronegative. Sequencing input: PBMCs. As DNA, the CDR3 is TGTGCCAGCAGTGCACAGGGGAGGACCACTGAAGCTTTCTTT. This sequence encodes CASSAQGRTTEAFF.